Listed below are T cell receptor beta chains from one sample, sequenced in a study of shared clonotypes between healthy human individuals. Profiled with immunoSEQ multiplex PCR; TCRdb holds only in-frame clones, not every one. The sample lists 1.6 million or so clones, 96% occurring once. The sequenced sample consisted of naive CD4+ T cells sorted from blood. Receptor source: a young man in good health. The CDR3 runs from the conserved cysteine through the conserved F or W. Fields, in order: D gene, J gene, clone size, V gene, CDR3 protein, CDR3 DNA. The D gene is left open where the match is weak. Some rows have no size entry. The others give once, few or many, or a class for an expanded clone.

D: NA
J: TRBJ2-3
size: NA
V: TRBV28
CDR3: CASSLFYTTDTQYF
DNA: TGTGCCAGCAGTTTATTTTACACCACAGATACGCAGTATTTT

D: NA
J: TRBJ2-5
size: NA
V: TRBV25-1
CDR3: CASSATRGSKTQYF
DNA: TGTGCCAGCAGTGCCACTAGGGGGAGTAAGACCCAGTACTTC

D: NA
J: TRBJ2-7
size: NA
V: TRBV27
CDR3: CASSLGGRSPYEQYF
DNA: TGTGCCAGCAGTTTAGGGGGGAGGAGCCCCTACGAGCAGTACTTC

D: TRBD2
J: TRBJ2-1
size: NA
V: TRBV4-1
CDR3: CASSSTSGSIEQFF
DNA: TGCGCCAGCAGTTCCACTAGCGGGAGTATTGAGCAGTTCTTC

D: NA
J: TRBJ2-7
size: NA
V: TRBV6-5
CDR3: CASSSGEAAYEQYF
DNA: TGTGCCAGCAGTTCGGGAGAGGCGGCCTACGAGCAGTACTTC

D: NA
J: TRBJ2-1
size: once
V: TRBV7-9
CDR3: CASSLESVGEQFF
DNA: TGTGCCAGCAGCTTAGAAAGCGTGGGTGAGCAGTTCTTC

D: NA
J: TRBJ2-6
size: NA
V: TRBV9
CDR3: CASSAHLSANVLTF
DNA: TGTGCCAGCAGCGCCCACCTTTCGGCCAACGTCCTGACTTTC

D: NA
J: TRBJ2-7
size: NA
V: TRBV28
CDR3: CASSTVAYEQYF
DNA: TGTGCCAGCAGTACCGTAGCCTACGAGCAGTACTTC

D: TRBD2
J: TRBJ2-1
size: NA
V: TRBV2
CDR3: CASSRLAGVRAGNEQFF
DNA: TGTGCCAGCAGCCGACTAGCGGGAGTTCGCGCGGGGAATGAGCAGTTCTTC

D: NA
J: TRBJ2-2
size: once
V: TRBV5-1
CDR3: CASRGVGDTGELFF
DNA: TGCGCCAGCAGAGGAGTGGGTGACACCGGGGAGCTGTTTTTT

D: NA
J: TRBJ2-3
size: NA
V: TRBV5-1
CDR3: CASSSTLTDTQYF
DNA: TGCGCCAGCAGCTCTACTCTTACAGATACGCAGTATTTT

D: NA
J: TRBJ2-5
size: NA
V: TRBV28
CDR3: CASSSRPAQVTQYF
DNA: TGTGCCAGCAGTTCCCGACCGGCCCAGGTGACCCAGTACTTC

D: TRBD1
J: TRBJ2-7
size: NA
V: TRBV12-5
CDR3: CASGLGTGASGEQYF
DNA: TGTGCTAGTGGTTTGGGTACAGGGGCTTCGGGCGAGCAGTACTTC

D: TRBD2
J: TRBJ2-6
size: NA
V: TRBV4-1
CDR3: CASSQEAIGLAGVLKGANVLTF
DNA: TGCGCCAGCAGCCAAGAGGCTATCGGACTAGCGGGCGTCCTTAAGGGGGCCAACGTCCTGACTTTC

D: NA
J: TRBJ2-5
size: NA
V: TRBV7-2
CDR3: CASSLAIETQYF
DNA: TGTGCTAGCAGCTTAGCCATAGAGACCCAGTACTTC

D: NA
J: TRBJ2-3
size: NA
V: TRBV2
CDR3: CARGRETDTQYF
DNA: TGTGCCAGAGGACGGGAGACAGATACGCAGTATTTT

D: TRBD1
J: TRBJ2-7
size: NA
V: TRBV9
CDR3: CASSVRDRDRGLFEQYF
DNA: TGTGCCAGCAGCGTGAGAGACCGGGACAGGGGGCTGTTCGAGCAGTACTTC

D: TRBD2
J: TRBJ2-7
size: NA
V: TRBV4-1
CDR3: CASSQWAGGSFVRHEQYF
DNA: TGCGCCAGCAGCCAGTGGGCGGGAGGTAGTTTCGTTCGTCACGAGCAGTACTTC

D: TRBD1
J: TRBJ2-3
size: NA
V: TRBV5-6
CDR3: CASSPGQGPDTQYF
DNA: TGTGCCAGCAGCCCCGGACAGGGTCCAGATACGCAGTATTTT

D: NA
J: TRBJ2-3
size: NA
V: TRBV5-1
CDR3: CASKAQGTDTQYF
DNA: TGCGCCAGCAAGGCCCAGGGCACAGATACGCAGTATTTT

D: TRBD2
J: TRBJ2-5
size: NA
V: TRBV10-3
CDR3: CAISGLAGGETQYF
DNA: TGTGCCATCAGCGGACTAGCGGGAGGAGAGACCCAGTACTTC

D: NA
J: TRBJ1-5
size: NA
V: TRBV6-1
CDR3: CASSEQSNQPQHF
DNA: TGTGCCAGCAGTGAACAGAGCAATCAGCCCCAGCATTTT

D: TRBD1
J: TRBJ2-7
size: NA
V: TRBV14
CDR3: CASSQDRTGGIGSYEQYF
DNA: TGTGCCAGCAGCCAAGATCGGACAGGGGGAATTGGGTCCTACGAGCAGTACTTC

D: NA
J: TRBJ2-1
size: few
V: TRBV18
CDR3: CASSPPSSEVEQFF
DNA: TGTGCCAGCTCACCTCCGAGCAGCGAGGTTGAGCAGTTCTTC

D: NA
J: TRBJ2-3
size: NA
V: TRBV2
CDR3: CASSEVVVSTDTQYF
DNA: TGTGCCAGCAGTGAAGTGGTGGTTAGCACAGATACGCAGTATTTT

D: NA
J: TRBJ2-7
size: once
V: TRBV27
CDR3: CASSLVDQPYEQYF
DNA: TGTGCCAGCAGTTTGGTCGACCAACCCTACGAGCAGTACTTC

D: NA
J: TRBJ2-1
size: NA
V: TRBV9
CDR3: CASSAHHGTLGYTTDEFF
DNA: TGTGCCAGCAGCGCCCACCATGGGACTCTAGGTTATACTACGGACGAGTTCTTC

D: NA
J: TRBJ2-6
size: NA
V: TRBV7-3
CDR3: CASSLNSGANVLTF
DNA: TGTGCCAGCAGCTTAAACTCTGGGGCCAACGTCCTGACTTTC

D: NA
J: TRBJ1-5
size: once
V: TRBV7-8
CDR3: CASSLRTVLDQVIGQPQHF
DNA: TGTGCCAGCAGCTTGCGGACGGTGTTGGACCAGGTAATTGGTCAGCCCCAGCATTTT

D: NA
J: TRBJ2-1
size: NA
V: TRBV19
CDR3: CASRPNGGVNEQFF
DNA: TGTGCCAGTAGGCCTAATGGAGGGGTGAATGAGCAGTTCTTC

D: TRBD1
J: TRBJ1-1
size: NA
V: TRBV5-1
CDR3: CASSLDRGEAFF
DNA: TGCGCCAGCAGCTTGGACAGGGGCGAAGCTTTCTTT

D: TRBD2
J: TRBJ2-1
size: NA
V: TRBV10-3
CDR3: CAISSGQTGGGRNEQFF
DNA: TGTGCCATCAGCTCTGGGCAAACGGGGGGAGGTCGCAATGAGCAGTTCTTC

D: TRBD2
J: TRBJ2-7
size: NA
V: TRBV19
CDR3: CASSRASGSYEQYF
DNA: TGTGCCAGTAGTAGGGCTAGCGGCTCCTACGAGCAGTACTTC

D: NA
J: TRBJ2-2
size: NA
V: TRBV9
CDR3: CASSGNANTGELFF
DNA: TGTGCCAGCAGCGGGAATGCGAACACCGGGGAGCTGTTTTTT

D: TRBD1
J: TRBJ1-3
size: once
V: TRBV9
CDR3: CASSVDQSRDSGNTIYF
DNA: TGTGCCAGCAGCGTAGACCAATCCCGGGACAGCGGAAACACCATATATTTT

D: NA
J: TRBJ2-7
size: NA
V: TRBV6-5
CDR3: CASSYSTGNYEQYF
DNA: TGTGCCAGCAGTTACTCGACAGGAAACTACGAGCAGTACTTC

D: NA
J: TRBJ2-3
size: NA
V: TRBV7-6
CDR3: CASSTLGGISTDTQYF
DNA: TGTGCCAGCAGCACCTTAGGGGGGATTAGCACAGATACGCAGTATTTT

D: NA
J: TRBJ1-2
size: NA
V: TRBV7-9
CDR3: CASSLANLGQRYGYTF
DNA: TGTGCCAGCAGCTTAGCTAACTTGGGACAACGCTATGGCTACACCTTC

D: NA
J: TRBJ1-5
size: NA
V: TRBV29-1
CDR3: CSVVVHSNQPQHF
DNA: TGCAGCGTTGTCGTACATAGCAATCAGCCCCAGCATTTT

D: TRBD2
J: TRBJ2-1
size: NA
V: TRBV5-1
CDR3: CASSLGGLAGDFEQFF
DNA: TGCGCCAGCAGCTTGGGGGGACTAGCGGGAGATTTTGAGCAGTTCTTC

D: NA
J: TRBJ2-7
size: NA
V: TRBV5-1
CDR3: CASSGGRSTGQYF
DNA: TGCGCCAGCAGTGGGGGACGGAGCACCGGGCAGTACTTC

D: NA
J: TRBJ2-6
size: NA
V: TRBV9
CDR3: CASSPTLRGANVLTF
DNA: TGTGCCAGCAGCCCGACCCTAAGAGGGGCCAACGTCCTGACTTTC

D: NA
J: TRBJ2-1
size: NA
V: TRBV9
CDR3: CASSSGSRDKGEQFF
DNA: TGTGCCAGCAGCTCAGGGTCCAGGGACAAGGGTGAGCAGTTCTTC

D: NA
J: TRBJ2-2
size: NA
V: TRBV9
CDR3: CASSVVEGYTGELFF
DNA: TGTGCCAGCAGCGTGGTAGAGGGGTACACCGGGGAGCTGTTTTTT

D: TRBD2
J: TRBJ2-7
size: NA
V: TRBV4-2
CDR3: CASSQVGAGGPYEQYF
DNA: TGTGCCAGCAGCCAAGTTGGGGCGGGGGGTCCCTACGAGCAGTACTTC

D: TRBD2
J: TRBJ2-7
size: NA
V: TRBV27
CDR3: CASSLAGGPLDF
DNA: TGTGCCAGCAGCCTAGCGGGAGGGCCTCTGGACTTC

D: NA
J: TRBJ1-1
size: NA
V: TRBV7-8
CDR3: CARRVVGDTEAFF
DNA: TGTGCCAGGCGTGTGGTGGGGGACACTGAAGCTTTCTTT

D: NA
J: TRBJ1-1
size: NA
V: TRBV11-2
CDR3: CASSSNGGGGEAFF
DNA: TGTGCCAGCAGCTCAAATGGGGGAGGGGGAGAAGCTTTCTTT

D: TRBD2
J: TRBJ2-7
size: NA
V: TRBV18
CDR3: CASSPGVAGTSYEQYF
DNA: TGTGCCAGCTCACCCGGGGTAGCGGGGACCTCCTACGAGCAGTACTTC

D: NA
J: TRBJ1-1
size: NA
V: TRBV7-2
CDR3: CASIKNTEAFF
DNA: TGTGCCAGCATCAAGAACACTGAAGCTTTCTTT

D: NA
J: TRBJ1-1
size: NA
V: TRBV19
CDR3: CASSLPGTNTEAFF
DNA: TGTGCCAGTAGTCTCCCCGGGACGAACACTGAAGCTTTCTTT

D: NA
J: TRBJ2-2
size: NA
V: TRBV7-2
CDR3: CASSLVRKTGELFF
DNA: TGTGCCAGCAGCTTAGTCAGGAAGACCGGGGAGCTGTTTTTT

D: NA
J: TRBJ2-2
size: NA
V: TRBV19
CDR3: CASTSGVGGGTGELFF
DNA: TGTGCCAGTACCTCCGGCGTGGGGGGCGGCACCGGGGAGCTGTTTTTT

D: TRBD2
J: TRBJ2-7
size: NA
V: TRBV15
CDR3: CATSRRLAGIYEQYF
DNA: TGTGCCACCAGCAGACGACTAGCGGGAATCTACGAGCAGTACTTC

D: NA
J: TRBJ1-3
size: NA
V: TRBV27
CDR3: CASSPARGPGNTIYF
DNA: TGTGCCAGCAGCCCCGCCAGGGGTCCCGGAAACACCATATATTTT

D: TRBD1
J: TRBJ2-2
size: NA
V: TRBV15
CDR3: CATSTDPGTGSTGELFF
DNA: TGTGCCACCAGCACTGATCCCGGGACAGGGTCCACCGGGGAGCTGTTTTTT